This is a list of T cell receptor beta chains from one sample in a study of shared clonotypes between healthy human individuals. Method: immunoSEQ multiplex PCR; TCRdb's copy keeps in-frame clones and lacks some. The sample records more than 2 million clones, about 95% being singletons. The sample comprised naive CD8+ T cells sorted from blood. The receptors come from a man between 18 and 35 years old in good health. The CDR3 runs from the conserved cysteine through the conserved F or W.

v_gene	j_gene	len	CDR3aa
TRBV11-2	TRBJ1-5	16	CASSATVGLGNQPQHF
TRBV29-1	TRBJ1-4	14	CSVLILDATLKLFF
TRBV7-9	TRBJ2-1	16	CASSLGLAGGRDEQFF
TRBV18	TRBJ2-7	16	CASSPRPGEAAYEQYF
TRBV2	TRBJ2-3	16	CASSELAGDDTDTQYF
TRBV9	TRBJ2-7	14	CASSVGGYRYEQYF
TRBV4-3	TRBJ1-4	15	CASSRGQGANEKLFF
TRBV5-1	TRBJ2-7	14	CASSEGQVSYEQYF
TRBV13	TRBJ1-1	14	CASSLARGVTEAFF
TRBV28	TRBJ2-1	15	CASSFWRSSYNEQFF
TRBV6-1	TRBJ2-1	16	CASSESPLVGDNEQFF
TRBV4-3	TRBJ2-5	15	CASSQDLTDQETQYF
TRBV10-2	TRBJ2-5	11	CASSEWETQYF
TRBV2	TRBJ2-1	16	CASRPLAGGFYNEQFF
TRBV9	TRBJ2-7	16	CASSHPRDLSSYEQYF
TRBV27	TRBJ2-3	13	CASSLGRTDTQYF
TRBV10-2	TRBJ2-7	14	CASSERGGFSEQYF
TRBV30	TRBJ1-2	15	CAWSVFPTGNYGYTF
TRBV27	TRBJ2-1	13	CASRPSSYNEQFF
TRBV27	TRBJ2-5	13	CASRPGTQVSQYF
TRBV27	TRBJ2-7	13	CASGQGTPYEQYF
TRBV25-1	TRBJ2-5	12	CASLTGSETQYF
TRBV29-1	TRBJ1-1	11	CSVRGNTEAFF
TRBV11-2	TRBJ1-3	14	CASSPEVTGNTIYF
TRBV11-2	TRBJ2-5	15	CASSSSPTGQETQYF
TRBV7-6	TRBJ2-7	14	CASSRGAGVYEQYF
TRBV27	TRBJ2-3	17	CASSTLGTSGSTDTQYF
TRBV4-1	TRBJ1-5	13	CASSQTGTQPQHF
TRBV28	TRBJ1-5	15	CASTQGTGGDQPQHF
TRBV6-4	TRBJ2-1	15	CASSDRASGRTEQFF
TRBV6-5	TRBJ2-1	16	CASSYFWGSEDNEQFF
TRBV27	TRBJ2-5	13	CASSPGTVGTQYF
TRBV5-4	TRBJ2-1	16	CASSLDRTVTYNEQFF
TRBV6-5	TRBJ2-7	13	CASSWDASYEQYF
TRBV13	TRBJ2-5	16	CASSPRVEGTQETQYF
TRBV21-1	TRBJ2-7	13	CASLTGGSYEQYF
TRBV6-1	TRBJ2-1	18	CASSESYFRSSSYNEQFF
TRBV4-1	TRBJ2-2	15	CASSLTGLNTGELFF
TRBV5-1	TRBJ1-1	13	CASTTGMNTEAFF
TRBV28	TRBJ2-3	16	CASSLLGVVHTDTQYF
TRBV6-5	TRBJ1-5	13	CASWSGETQPQHF
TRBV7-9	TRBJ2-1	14	CASSFGTGGAEQFF
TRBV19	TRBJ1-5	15	CASNPGTVSNQPQHF
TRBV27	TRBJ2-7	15	CASSLSKDGYYEQYF
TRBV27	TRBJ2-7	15	CASSFITGVAYEQYF
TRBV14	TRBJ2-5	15	CASSQGQGRWETQYF
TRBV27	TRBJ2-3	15	CASSRLVAAPDTQYF
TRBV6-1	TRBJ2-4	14	CASSQLGTGSIQYF
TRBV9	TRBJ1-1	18	CASSVAPSLGTGDTEAFF
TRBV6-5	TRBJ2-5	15	CASSPWTSGLETQYF
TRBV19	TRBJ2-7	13	CASRPGTGYEQYF
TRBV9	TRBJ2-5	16	CASSVRDRAYQETQYF
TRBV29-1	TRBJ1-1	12	CSARDRVTEAFF
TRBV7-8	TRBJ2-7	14	CASSWDTLSYEQYF
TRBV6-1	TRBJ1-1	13	CASSEGGDTEAFF
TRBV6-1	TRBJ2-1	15	CASSGLAGAHNEQFF
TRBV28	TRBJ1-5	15	CASSLRQVFGQPQHF